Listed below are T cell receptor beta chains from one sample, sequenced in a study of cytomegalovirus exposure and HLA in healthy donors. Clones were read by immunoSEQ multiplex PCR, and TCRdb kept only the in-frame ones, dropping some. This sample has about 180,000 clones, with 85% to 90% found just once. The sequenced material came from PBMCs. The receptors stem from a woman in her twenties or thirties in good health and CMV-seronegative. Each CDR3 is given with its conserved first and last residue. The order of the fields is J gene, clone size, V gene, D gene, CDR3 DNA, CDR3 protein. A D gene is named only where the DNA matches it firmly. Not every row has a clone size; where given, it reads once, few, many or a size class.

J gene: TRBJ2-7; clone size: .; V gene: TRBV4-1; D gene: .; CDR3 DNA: TGCGCCAGCAGCCAAGCAACGGGACTCTCTTCCTACGAGCAGTACTTC; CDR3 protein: CASSQATGLSSYEQYF
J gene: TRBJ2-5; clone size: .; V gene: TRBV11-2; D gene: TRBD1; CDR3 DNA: TGTGCCAGCAGCTTAGCGTTAACAGGGGGCGGTCTAACCCAGTACTTC; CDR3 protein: CASSLALTGGGLTQYF
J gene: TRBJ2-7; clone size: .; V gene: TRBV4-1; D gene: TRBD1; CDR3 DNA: TGCGCCAGCAGCCAAGGGGGACAGGGAAACAACTACGAGCAGTACTTC; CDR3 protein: CASSQGGQGNNYEQYF
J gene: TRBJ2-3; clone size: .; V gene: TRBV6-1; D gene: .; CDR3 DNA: TGTGCCAGCAGTTCGTCCGTTGATGGCACGCAGTATTTT; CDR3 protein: CASSSSVDGTQYF
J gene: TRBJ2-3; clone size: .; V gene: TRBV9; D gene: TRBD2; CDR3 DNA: TGTGCCAGCAGCGTCCGGGGGGACACAGATACGCAGTATTTT; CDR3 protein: CASSVRGDTDTQYF
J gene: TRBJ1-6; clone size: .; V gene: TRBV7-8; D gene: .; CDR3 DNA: TGTGCCAGCAGCTTAGAAGGAGTTTTTGCCGATTCACCCCTCCACTTT; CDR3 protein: CASSLEGVFADSPLHF
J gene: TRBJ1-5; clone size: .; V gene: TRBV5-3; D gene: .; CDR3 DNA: TGTGCCAGAAGCCCAGGGCCCGGCAATCAGCCCCAGCATTTT; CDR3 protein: CARSPGPGNQPQHF
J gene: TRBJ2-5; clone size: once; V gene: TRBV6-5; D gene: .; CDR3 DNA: TGTGCCAGCAAGGTGGGGGGAATGGAGACCCAGTACTTC; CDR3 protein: CASKVGGMETQYF
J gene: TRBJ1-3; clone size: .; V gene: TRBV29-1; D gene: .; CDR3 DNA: TGCAGCGTGACGGGTAGTGCTGGAAACACCATATATTTT; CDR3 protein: CSVTGSAGNTIYF
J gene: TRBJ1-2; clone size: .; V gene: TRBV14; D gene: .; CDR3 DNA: TGTGCCAGCAGCCAAGTATCACTCTATGGCTACACCTTC; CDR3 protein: CASSQVSLYGYTF
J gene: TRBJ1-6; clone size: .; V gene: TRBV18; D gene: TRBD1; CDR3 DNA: TGTGCCAGCTCAACAGGGGCCTTCCCCGGGTCCTATAATTCACCCCTCCACTTT; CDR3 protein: CASSTGAFPGSYNSPLHF
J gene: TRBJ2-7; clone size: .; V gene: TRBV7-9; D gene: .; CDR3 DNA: TGTGCCAGCAGCTTAGCGAACAGGGAGGGGTACGAGCAGTACTTC; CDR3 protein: CASSLANREGYEQYF
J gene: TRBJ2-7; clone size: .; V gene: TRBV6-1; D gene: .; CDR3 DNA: TGTGCCAGCAGTGGCGATTCAAAAACCTACTCCTACGAGCAGTACTTC; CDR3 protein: CASSGDSKTYSYEQYF
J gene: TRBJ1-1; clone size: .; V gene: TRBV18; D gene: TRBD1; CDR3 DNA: TGTGCCAGCTCTCCCCAGGGGGGAGGTGAAGCTTTCTTT; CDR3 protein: CASSPQGGGEAFF
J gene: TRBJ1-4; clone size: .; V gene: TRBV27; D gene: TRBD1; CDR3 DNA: TGTGCCAGCACGCCGACAGGGGGGAGTGAAAAACTGTTTTTT; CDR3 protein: CASTPTGGSEKLFF
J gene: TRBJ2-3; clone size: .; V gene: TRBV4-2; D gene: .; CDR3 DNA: TGTGCCAGCAGCCAAGCCCCGAGTGGGGGCGCAGATACGCAGTATTTT; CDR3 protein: CASSQAPSGGADTQYF
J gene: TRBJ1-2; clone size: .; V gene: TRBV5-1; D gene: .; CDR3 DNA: TGCGCCAGCAGCTTCGGAGGGGACGGCTACACCTTC; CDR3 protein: CASSFGGDGYTF
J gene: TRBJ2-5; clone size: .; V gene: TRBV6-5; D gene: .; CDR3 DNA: TGTGCCAGCAGTCGACAGGTCCGAGAAGAGACCCAGTACTTC; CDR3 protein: CASSRQVREETQYF
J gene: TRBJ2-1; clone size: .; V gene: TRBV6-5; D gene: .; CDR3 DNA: TGTGCCAGCAGTGCCACTATTTTTGATGAGCAGTTCTTC; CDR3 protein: CASSATIFDEQFF
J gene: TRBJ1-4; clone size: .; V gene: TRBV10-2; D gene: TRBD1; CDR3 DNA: TGCGCCAGCAGTGAACAGGGGGTTAATGAAAAACTGTTTTTT; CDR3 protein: CASSEQGVNEKLFF
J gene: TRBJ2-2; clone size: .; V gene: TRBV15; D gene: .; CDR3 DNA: TGTGCCACCAGCAGACAGAAGTTCACCGGGGAGCTGTTTTTT; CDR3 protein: CATSRQKFTGELFF
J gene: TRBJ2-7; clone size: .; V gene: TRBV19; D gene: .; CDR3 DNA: TGTGCCAGTAGTAGGGCTCCCGGTAGCGAGCAGTACTTC; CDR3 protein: CASSRAPGSEQYF
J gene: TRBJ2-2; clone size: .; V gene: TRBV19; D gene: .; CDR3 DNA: TGTGCCAGTAGTAACGGTCGGGCCGGGGAGCTGTTTTTT; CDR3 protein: CASSNGRAGELFF
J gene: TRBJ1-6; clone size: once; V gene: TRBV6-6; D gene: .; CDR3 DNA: TGTACGTCGCAGGGATATTATAATTCACCCCTCCACTTT; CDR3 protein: CTSQGYYNSPLHF
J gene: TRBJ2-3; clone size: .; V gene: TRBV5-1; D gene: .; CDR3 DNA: TGCGCCAGCAGCTCAGGCCTCGTGGCCAGCGATACGCAGTATTTT; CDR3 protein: CASSSGLVASDTQYF
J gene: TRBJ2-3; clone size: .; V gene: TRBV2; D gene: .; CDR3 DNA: TGTGCCAGCAGTGAAGCGAAGCAGGGTGGCACAGATACGCAGTATTTT; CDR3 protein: CASSEAKQGGTDTQYF
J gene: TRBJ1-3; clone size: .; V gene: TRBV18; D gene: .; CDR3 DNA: TGTGCCAGCTCACCATTTGGTAAAGAGAGCTCTGGAAACACCATATATTTT; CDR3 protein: CASSPFGKESSGNTIYF
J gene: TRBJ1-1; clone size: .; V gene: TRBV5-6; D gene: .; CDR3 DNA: TGTGCCAGCAGCTTGGTTCCGGGAGACACTGAAGCTTTCTTT; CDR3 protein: CASSLVPGDTEAFF
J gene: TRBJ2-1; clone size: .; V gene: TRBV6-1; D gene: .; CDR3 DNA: TGTGCCAGCAGTGACATTAGGGCAGGGGGGAATGAGCAGTTCTTC; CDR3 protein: CASSDIRAGGNEQFF
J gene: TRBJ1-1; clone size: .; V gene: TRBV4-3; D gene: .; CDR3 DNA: TGCGCCAGCAGCCCAGACTACCAACAGCCTGAAGCTTTCTTT; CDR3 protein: CASSPDYQQPEAFF
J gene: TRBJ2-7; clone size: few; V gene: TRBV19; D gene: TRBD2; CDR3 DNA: TGTGCCAGTAGTCATGCGGGGGGATACTCCTACGAGCAGTACTTC; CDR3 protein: CASSHAGGYSYEQYF
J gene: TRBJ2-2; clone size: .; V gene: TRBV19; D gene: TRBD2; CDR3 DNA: TGTGCCAGTAGTCGAGCCGGGACTAGCGGGGCGAACACCGGGGAGCTGTTTTTT; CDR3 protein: CASSRAGTSGANTGELFF
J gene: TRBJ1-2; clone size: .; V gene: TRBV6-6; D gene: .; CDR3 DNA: TGTGCCAGCAGTTACCACACAGGTGGTAACTATGGCTACACCTTC; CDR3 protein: CASSYHTGGNYGYTF
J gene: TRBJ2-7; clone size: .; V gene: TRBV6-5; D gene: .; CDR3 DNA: TGTGCCAGCAGTGGAACAGGGCTGGTGTCCTACGAGCAGTACTTC; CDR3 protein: CASSGTGLVSYEQYF
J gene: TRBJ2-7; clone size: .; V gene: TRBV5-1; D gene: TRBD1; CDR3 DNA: TGCGCCAGCAGCCTAGACAGGGGCGTCGGCGAGCAGTACTTC; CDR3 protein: CASSLDRGVGEQYF
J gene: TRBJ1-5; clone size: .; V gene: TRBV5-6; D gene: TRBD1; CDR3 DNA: TGTGCCCGGAACCCAAGGGGACAGTTTAGCAATCAGCCCCAGCATTTT; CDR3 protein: CARNPRGQFSNQPQHF
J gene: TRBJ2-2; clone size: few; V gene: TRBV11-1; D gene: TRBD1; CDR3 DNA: TGTGCCAGCAGCTCCCAACCGGGACAGTTGGTCGGGGAGCTGTTTTTT; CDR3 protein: CASSSQPGQLVGELFF
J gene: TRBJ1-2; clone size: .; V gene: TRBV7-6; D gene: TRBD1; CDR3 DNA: TGTGCCAGCAGCCCACTTAGTGGGACAGACTATGGCTACACCTTC; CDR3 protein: CASSPLSGTDYGYTF
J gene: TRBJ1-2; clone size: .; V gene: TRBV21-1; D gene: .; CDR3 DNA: TGTGCCAGCAGCAAAAGTACGGGAAACTATGGCTACACCTTC; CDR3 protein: CASSKSTGNYGYTF
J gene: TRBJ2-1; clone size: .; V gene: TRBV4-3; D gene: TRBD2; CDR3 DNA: TGCGCCAGCAGCCAAGATGTACTAGCGGGGGGGCAGAATGAGCAGTTCTTC; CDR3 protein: CASSQDVLAGGQNEQFF
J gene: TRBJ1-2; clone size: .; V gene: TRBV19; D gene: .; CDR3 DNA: TGTGCCAGTAGTATAGGGCATGGCTACACCTTC; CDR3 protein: CASSIGHGYTF
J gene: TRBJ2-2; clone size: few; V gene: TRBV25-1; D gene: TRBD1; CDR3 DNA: TGTGCCAGCAAAACCGGGACAGAACACACCGGGGAGCTGTTTTTT; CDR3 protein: CASKTGTEHTGELFF
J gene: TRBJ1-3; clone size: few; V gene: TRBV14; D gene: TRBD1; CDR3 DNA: TGTGCCAGCAGCCAGGACAGGGCTGGAAACACCATATATTTT; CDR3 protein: CASSQDRAGNTIYF
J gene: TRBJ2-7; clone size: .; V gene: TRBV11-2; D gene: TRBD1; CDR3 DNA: TGTGCCAGCAGCTTAGAGTGGACAGGGAAGGAGCAGTACTTC; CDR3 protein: CASSLEWTGKEQYF
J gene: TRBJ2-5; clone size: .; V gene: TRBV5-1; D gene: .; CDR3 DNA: TGCGCCAGCAGCTTGTTCACAGGACAAGAGACCCAGTACTTC; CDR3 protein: CASSLFTGQETQYF
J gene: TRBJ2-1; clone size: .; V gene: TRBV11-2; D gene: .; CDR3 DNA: TGTGCCAGCAGCTCAGATCAGGAGCAGTTCTTC; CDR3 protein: CASSSDQEQFF
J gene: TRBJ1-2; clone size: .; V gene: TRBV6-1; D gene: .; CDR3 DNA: TGTGCCAGCAGTGACGAACGGAGCGGGACATGGTATGGCTACACCTTC; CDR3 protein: CASSDERSGTWYGYTF
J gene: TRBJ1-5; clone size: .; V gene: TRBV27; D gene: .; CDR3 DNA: TGTGCCAGCAGTTTAGCCCCGGGGGGCGGCCAGCCCCAGCATTTT; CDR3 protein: CASSLAPGGGQPQHF
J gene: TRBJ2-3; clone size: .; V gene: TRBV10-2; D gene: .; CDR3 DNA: TGCGCCAGCAGTGCAACCCAGAGGACAGATACGCAGTATTTT; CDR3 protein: CASSATQRTDTQYF
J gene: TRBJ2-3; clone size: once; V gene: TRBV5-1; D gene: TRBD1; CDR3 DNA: TGCGCCAGCAGCCCGTGGACAGGGAACACAGATACGCAGTATTTT; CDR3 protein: CASSPWTGNTDTQYF
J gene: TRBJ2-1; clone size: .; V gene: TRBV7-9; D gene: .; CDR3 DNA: TGTGCCAGCAGCGGGACACGAAACAATGAGCAGTTCTTC; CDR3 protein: CASSGTRNNEQFF
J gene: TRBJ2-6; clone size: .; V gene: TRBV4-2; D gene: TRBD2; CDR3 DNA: TGTGCCAGCAGCCAAGTAACTAGCGGGGGCCGTAGCTCTGGGGCCAACGTCCTGACTTTC; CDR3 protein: CASSQVTSGGRSSGANVLTF
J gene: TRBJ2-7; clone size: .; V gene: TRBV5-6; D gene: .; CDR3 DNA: TGTGCCAGCAGCTTTATTCTCCAGGAGGTTGAGTACTTC; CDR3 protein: CASSFILQEVEYF
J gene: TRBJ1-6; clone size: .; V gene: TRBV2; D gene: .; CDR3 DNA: TGTGCCAGCAGTCTGGGACAAGAGAATTCACCCCTCCACTTT; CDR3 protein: CASSLGQENSPLHF
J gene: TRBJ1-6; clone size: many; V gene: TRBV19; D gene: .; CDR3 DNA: TGTGCCAGTAGGAACAGGACAGTCGATTCACCCCTCCACTTT; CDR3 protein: CASRNRTVDSPLHF